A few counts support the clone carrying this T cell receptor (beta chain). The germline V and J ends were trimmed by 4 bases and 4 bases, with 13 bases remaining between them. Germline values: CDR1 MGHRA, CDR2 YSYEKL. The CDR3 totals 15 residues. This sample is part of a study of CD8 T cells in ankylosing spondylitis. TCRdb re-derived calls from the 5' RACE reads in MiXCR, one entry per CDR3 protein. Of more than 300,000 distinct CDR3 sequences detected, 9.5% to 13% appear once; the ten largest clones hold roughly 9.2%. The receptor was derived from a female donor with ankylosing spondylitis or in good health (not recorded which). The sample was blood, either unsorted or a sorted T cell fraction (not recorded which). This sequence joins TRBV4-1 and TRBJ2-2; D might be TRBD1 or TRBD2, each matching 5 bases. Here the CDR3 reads CASSPGTFFTGELFF. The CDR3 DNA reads TGCGCCAGCAGCCCGGGGACCTTTTTCACCGGGGAGCTGTTTTTT.